This T cell receptor (beta chain) was captured by sequencing in a study of blood T cell repertoires in COVID-19. At the level of the study: The United States, Italy and Spain supplied acute and convalescent COVID-19 samples.

Allocation to cohorts depended on clinical history reported by the participants. Methods used by the authors: Researchers report that nucleated cell counts were estimated from reference gene primer amplification. The protocol was immunoSEQ multiplex PCR, while the TCRdb copy is restricted to in-frame clones and leaves out a portion. That table is the source of V, J and clone size, and D and trimming were worked out from the DNA. Seen here are about 210,000 clones, around 84% observed once, and the top ten hold around 4.5%. The CDR3 contains 15 residues. Germline loops: CDR1 SGHDT, CDR2 YYEEEE. The V end lost 5 bases, the J end lost 4 bases, and 13 bases lay between the germline ends.

The TCR originated in a man under 40 with acute COVID-19. The specimen was PBMCs or T cells enriched from blood (not recorded which). The rearrangement uses TRBV5-6 and TRBJ1-6, with a tentative D call TRBD1 (5 bases). CDR3: CASSVMGQYNSPLHF. CDR3 DNA sequence: TGTGCCAGCAGTGTGATGGGGCAATATAATTCACCCCTCCACTTT. Full variable domain (outside the CDR3, taken from reference TRBV5-6 and TRBJ1-6): DAGVTQSPTHLIKTRGQQVTLRCSPKSGHDTVSWYQQALGQGPQFIFQYYEEEERQRGNFPDRFSGHQFPNYSSELNVNALLLGDSALYLCASSVMGQYNSPLHFGNGTRLTVT.